Each of the 17 T cell receptor beta chains below was sequenced from the same sample in a study of OX40 agonist ivuxolimab in advanced cancers. Assay: immunoSEQ multiplex PCR; the TCRdb copy retains only in-frame clones and omits some. The sample records tens of thousands of clones, just under 90% being singletons. The sequenced sample was CD4+ or CD8+ T cells sorted from blood, obtained in a trial of the OX40 agonist ivuxolimab. All receptors derive from an adult with an advanced solid tumor such as melanoma, head and neck, liver or kidney cancer.

The J gene is TRBJ1-2, the V gene TRBV19; TRBD1 might be the D (6 bases). Germline V gene lookup returns CDR1 LNHDA and CDR2 SQIVND (reference sequence). This CDR3 is built from 13 residues. Between the trimmed V and J ends, which lost 9 bases and 3 bases, there was a span of 14 bases. As DNA, the CDR3 is TGTGCCAGCTCGGGACACCGGGACTATGGCTACACCTTC. It encodes CASSGHRDYGYTF.

The rearrangement joins TRBV5-5 to TRBJ1-5, with D perhaps TRBD1 (6 bases). The CDR3 runs to 13 residues. Germline V gene lookup returns CDR1 SGHKS and CDR2 YYEKEE (reference sequence). Trimming cost V 0 bases and J 9 bases, with 10 bases left between them. As DNA, the CDR3 is TGTGCCAGCAGCTTGGGGGCACAGGGGCCCCAGCATTTT. Translating it yields CASSLGAQGPQHF.

The chain is built from TRBV10-1 and TRBJ2-3, with 9 nucleotides matching TRBD2. Germline CDR1 reads WNHNN; CDR2 reads SYGVQD (reference sequence). The CDR3 is 15 residues long. The trim removed 5 bases at V and 4 bases at J, leaving 7 bases unmatched. CDR3 nucleotide sequence: TGCGCCAGCAGTTCCGTTAGCGGGAGCGCAGATACGCAGTATTTT. This gives the protein CASSSVSGSADTQYF.

The chain combines TRBV7-4 with TRBJ2-7; the match to TRBD2 covers 12 bases. The germline CDR1 and CDR2 sequences are SGHVT and SQSDAQ. This CDR3 region has 19 residues. V lost 1 base and J lost 4; bases outside the gene matches: 14. The CDR3 reads CASSLEGLAGLYTAYEQYF. CDR3 nucleotide sequence: TGTGCCAGCAGCTTAGAAGGACTAGCGGGGCTCTACACGGCGTACGAGCAGTACTTC.

This sequence joins TRBV12-5 and TRBJ2-1; D is uncertain. The CDR3 runs to 12 residues. The germline CDR1 and CDR2 sequences are LGHNT and FRNRAP. Trimming cost V 6 bases and J 2 bases, with 5 bases left between them. The CDR3 bases are TGTGCTAGTGGATTAGCCTACAATGAGCAGTTCTTC. Its protein product is CASGLAYNEQFF.

This chain uses TRBV7-6 with TRBJ1-2, with 9 positions matching TRBD1. This CDR3 region has 13 residues. With V trimmed by 5 bases and J by 5 bases, 3 bases remained unmatched. Germline CDR1 is SGHVS and CDR2 is FNYEAQ. The CDR3 spells CASSVGQGYGYTF. In nucleotides, the CDR3 is TGTGCCAGCAGCGTGGGACAGGGTTATGGCTACACCTTC.

This rearrangement joins TRBV19 to TRBJ2-5; TRBD1 is a possible D gene (6 bases). V lost 0 bases to trimming and J lost 7 bases, with 15 bases between them. This CDR3 is 15 amino acids long. Germline-derived CDR1 and CDR2 are LNHDA and SQIVND (reference sequence). CDR3 residues: CASSIDLGQGRTQYF. DNA of the CDR3: TGTGCCAGTAGTATAGATCTTGGGCAGGGGCGGACCCAGTACTTC.

The chain has TRBV5-1 and TRBJ2-2; weak D call: TRBD1 (5 bases). Trimming shortened V by 0 bases and J by 6 bases, and 15 bases separated the two germline ends. This CDR3 comprises 16 residues. CDR1 is SGHRS and CDR2 is YFSETQ in the germline V gene. For the CDR3, the DNA is TGCGCCAGCAGCTTGGAAAGTCCAGGGAAATCCGGGGAGCTGTTTTTT. Encoded protein: CASSLESPGKSGELFF.

V usage is TRBV7-2 and J usage is TRBJ2-1, with TRBD2 as a possible D gene (6 bases). V lost 5 bases and J 5 bases, leaving 10 bases between the germline ends. Germline V CDR1 and CDR2: SGHTA, FQGNSA. This CDR3 contains 13 residues. The CDR3 DNA reads as TGTGCCAGCAGCCAGGGACTTAACAATGAGCAGTTCTTC. This encodes CASSQGLNNEQFF.

The chain uses TRBV6-4 and TRBJ2-7; D gene ambiguous. This CDR3 comprises 13 residues. Deletions cut 6 bases from V and 1 base from J, with 10 bases between. Germline CDR1 MRHNA, CDR2 SNTAGT. The CDR3 protein is CASSATASYEQYF. DNA for the CDR3: TGTGCCAGCAGCGCCACAGCTTCCTACGAGCAGTACTTC.

The J gene is TRBJ1-2, the V gene TRBV28; maybe TRBD1 (5 bases). The CDR3 consists of 14 residues. Deletions cut 5 bases from V and 1 base from J, with 11 bases between. Germline loops: CDR1 MDHEN, CDR2 SYDVKM. This CDR3 reads CASSTEDSNYGYTF. CDR3 nucleotide sequence: TGTGCCAGCAGTACGGAAGACAGTAACTATGGCTACACCTTC.

The chain links TRBV27 to TRBJ1-5; no clear D. CDR3 length equals 13 residues. CDR1 is MNHEY, CDR2 SMNVEV, per germline (reference sequence). Between the trimmed V and J ends, which lost 5 bases and 1 base, there was a span of 6 bases. The chain's CDR3 is CASSAYSNQPQHF. The CDR3 nucleotides are TGTGCCAGCAGTGCATACAGCAATCAGCCCCAGCATTTT.

This chain joins TRBV5-6 and TRBJ2-3, with unresolved D. The CDR3 has 12 amino acids. From germline, CDR1 is SGHDT and CDR2 YYEEEE. The V end lost 0 bases, the J end lost 4 bases, and 3 bases lay between the germline ends. The CDR3 nucleotides are TGTGCCAGCAGCTTGGGGGCAGATACGCAGTATTTT. Its protein product is CASSLGADTQYF.

The chain employs TRBV29-1 and TRBJ1-4; D perhaps matches TRBD1 (5 bases). Germline V gene lookup returns CDR1 SQVTM and CDR2 ANQGSEA. V gave up 4 bases and J gave up 2 bases, with 8 bases separating them. The CDR3 consists of 13 residues. The CDR3 spells CSVVRATNEKLFF. CDR3 DNA sequence: TGCAGCGTTGTCAGGGCTACTAATGAAAAACTGTTTTTT.

The V gene is TRBV27, the J gene TRBJ2-7; 7 bases align to TRBD1. This CDR3 has 16 amino acids. Germline assignment: CDR1 MNHEY and CDR2 SMNVEV (reference sequence). The V segment lost 5 bases and the J segment 0 bases; nucleotides outside the gene matches: 10. The CDR3 sequence: CASSLTGTVSSYEQYF. The DNA of the CDR3 is TGTGCCAGCAGTCTAACCGGGACAGTCAGCTCCTACGAGCAGTACTTC.

This clone appeared a single time. The chain couples TRBV9 to TRBJ2-7; 10 bases agree with TRBD2. CDR3 length: 16 residues. V lost 4 bases to trimming and J lost 7 bases; unmatched junction nucleotides: 14. CDR1 and CDR2 (germline): SGDLS, YYNGEE. The CDR3 reads CASSPKRLAGSGEQYF. In DNA form, the CDR3 reads TGTGCCAGCAGCCCAAAGAGACTAGCGGGTTCGGGAGAGCAGTACTTC. Combining the CDR3 with reference TRBV9 and TRBJ2-7 gives the whole variable domain DSGVTQTPKHLITATGQRVTLRCSPRSGDLSVYWYQQSLDQGLQFLIQYYNGEERAKGNILERFSAQQFPDLHSELNLSSLELGDSALYFCASSPKRLAGSGEQYFGPGTRLTVT.

The chain uses TRBV28 and TRBJ2-1; tentatively, D is TRBD2 (6 bases). Trimming stripped 2 bases from V and 5 bases from J, with 16 bases between. CDR3 length: 16 residues. CDR1 MDHEN and CDR2 SYDVKM come from the germline V gene. The CDR3 reads CASSLPQEGENNEQFF. CDR3 coding DNA: TGTGCCAGCAGTTTACCCCAGGAGGGTGAGAACAATGAGCAGTTCTTC.